Detailed here is one T cell receptor (beta chain). The data belong to a study of blood T cell repertoires in COVID-19. Study context: The United States, Italy and Spain supplied acute and convalescent COVID-19 samples. Sources were T cells, B-cell-depleted T cells, or PBMCs; the material itself was cDNA or gDNA.

The protocol was immunoSEQ multiplex PCR, while the TCRdb copy is restricted to in-frame clones and leaves out a portion. This table holds under 9,500 clones, 75% to 95% found once. Germline V gives CDR1 MNHEY, CDR2 SVGAGI. The CDR3 has 14 residues. Between the trimmed V and J ends, which lost 2 bases and 4 bases, there was a span of 11 bases. The source is a woman aged 45-59 years with active COVID-19. Sequenced input: peripheral blood. The chain couples TRBV6-5 to TRBJ2-5; D is ambiguous. This chain's CDR3 is CASSYGRQRETQYF. DNA for the CDR3: TGTGCCAGCAGTTACGGGCGACAACGAGAGACCCAGTACTTC.